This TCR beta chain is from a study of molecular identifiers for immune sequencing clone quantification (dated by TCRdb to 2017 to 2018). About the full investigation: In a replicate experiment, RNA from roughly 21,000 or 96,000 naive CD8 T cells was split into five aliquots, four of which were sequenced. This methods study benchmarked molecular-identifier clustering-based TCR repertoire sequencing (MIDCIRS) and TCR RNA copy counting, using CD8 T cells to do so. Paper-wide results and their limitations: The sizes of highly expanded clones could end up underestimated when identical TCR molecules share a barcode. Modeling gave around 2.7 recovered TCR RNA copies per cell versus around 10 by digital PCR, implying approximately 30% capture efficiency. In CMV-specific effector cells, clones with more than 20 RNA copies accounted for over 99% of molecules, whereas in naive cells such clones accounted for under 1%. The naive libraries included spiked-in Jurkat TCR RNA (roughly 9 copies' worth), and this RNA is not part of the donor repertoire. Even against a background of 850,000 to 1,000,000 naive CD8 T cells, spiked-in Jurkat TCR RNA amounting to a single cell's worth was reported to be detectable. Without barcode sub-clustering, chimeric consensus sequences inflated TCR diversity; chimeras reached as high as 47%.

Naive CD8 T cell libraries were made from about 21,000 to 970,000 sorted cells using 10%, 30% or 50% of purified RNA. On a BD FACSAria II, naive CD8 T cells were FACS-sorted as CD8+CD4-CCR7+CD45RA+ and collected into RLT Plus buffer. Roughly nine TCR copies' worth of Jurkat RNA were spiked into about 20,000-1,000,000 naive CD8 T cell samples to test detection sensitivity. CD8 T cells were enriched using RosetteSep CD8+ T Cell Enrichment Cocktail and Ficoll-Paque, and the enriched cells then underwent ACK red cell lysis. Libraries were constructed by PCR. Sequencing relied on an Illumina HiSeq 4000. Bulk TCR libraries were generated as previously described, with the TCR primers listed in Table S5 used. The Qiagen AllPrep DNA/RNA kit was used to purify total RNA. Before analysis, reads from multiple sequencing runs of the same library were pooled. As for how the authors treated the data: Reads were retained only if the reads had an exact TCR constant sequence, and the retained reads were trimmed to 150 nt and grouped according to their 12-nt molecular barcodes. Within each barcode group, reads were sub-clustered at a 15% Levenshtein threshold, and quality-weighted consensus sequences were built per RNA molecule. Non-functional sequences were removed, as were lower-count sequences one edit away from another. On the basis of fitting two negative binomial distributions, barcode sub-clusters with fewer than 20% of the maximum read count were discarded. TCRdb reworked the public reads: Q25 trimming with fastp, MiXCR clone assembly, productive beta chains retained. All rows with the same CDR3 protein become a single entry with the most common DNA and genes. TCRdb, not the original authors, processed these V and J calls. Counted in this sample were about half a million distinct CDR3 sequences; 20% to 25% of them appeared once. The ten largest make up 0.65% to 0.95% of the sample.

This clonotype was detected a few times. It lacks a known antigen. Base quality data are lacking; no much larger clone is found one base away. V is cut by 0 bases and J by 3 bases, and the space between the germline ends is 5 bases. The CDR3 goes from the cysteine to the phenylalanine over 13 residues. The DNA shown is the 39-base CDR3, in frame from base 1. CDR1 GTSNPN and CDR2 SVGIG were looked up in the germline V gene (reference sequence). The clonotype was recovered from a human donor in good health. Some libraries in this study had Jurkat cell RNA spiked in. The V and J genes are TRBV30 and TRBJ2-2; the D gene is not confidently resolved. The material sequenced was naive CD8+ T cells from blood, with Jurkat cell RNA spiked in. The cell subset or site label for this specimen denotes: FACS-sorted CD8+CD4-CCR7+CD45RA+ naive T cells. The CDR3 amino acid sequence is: CAWSVLYTGELFF. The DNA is TGTGCCTGGAGTGTATTGTACACCGGGGAGCTGTTTTTT.